This is a list of T cell receptor beta chains from one sample in a study of blood T cell repertoires in COVID-19. Sequencing was performed with immunoSEQ multiplex PCR; in TCRdb, only in-frame clones are kept and a portion is missing. The repertoire holds roughly 100,000 clones, approximately 84% seen once, with 10% to 15% in the top ten. The sequenced material came from peripheral blood. These receptor sequences come from a human donor in a cohort sampled during active or convalescent COVID-19. Both conserved end residues are part of each CDR3. D genes are given only for firm matches. Rows give clone size only sometimes, using once, few, many, or a class for an expanded clone.

size	V	D	J	CDR3	DNA
NA	TRBV5-1	NA	TRBJ1-4	CASSREGTNEKLFF	TGCGCCAGCAGCCGGGAGGGTACTAATGAAAAACTGTTTTTT
NA	TRBV19	NA	TRBJ2-7	CASSPRDGAYEQYF	TGTGCCAGTAGTCCGCGGGACGGAGCCTACGAGCAGTACTTC
NA	TRBV7-3	TRBD2	TRBJ2-3	CASTPSGLAGLDTQYF	TGTGCCAGCACCCCTTCGGGACTAGCGGGGCTAGATACGCAGTATTTT
NA	TRBV18	NA	TRBJ1-3	CASSPRRDSGNTIYF	TGTGCCAGCTCTCCTAGACGGGACTCTGGAAACACCATATATTTT
NA	TRBV7-3	NA	TRBJ1-1	CASSLTKNTEAFF	TGTGCCAGCAGCTTAACTAAGAACACTGAAGCTTTCTTT
NA	TRBV3-1/TRBV3-2	NA	TRBJ2-7	CASSPFYGGYEQYF	TGTGCCAGCAGCCCGTTTTACGGGGGCTACGAGCAGTACTTC
once	TRBV5-1	NA	TRBJ2-2	CASSLRQANTGELFF	TGCGCCAGCAGCTTGAGACAGGCGAACACCGGGGAGCTGTTTTTT
NA	TRBV7-9	NA	TRBJ1-5	CASSLAEGNQPQHF	TGTGCCAGCAGCTTAGCCGAGGGCAATCAGCCCCAGCATTTT
NA	TRBV2	TRBD1	TRBJ1-1	CASILDRGVGNTEAFF	TGTGCCAGCATCTTGGACAGGGGAGTAGGAAACACTGAAGCTTTCTTT
once	TRBV18	TRBD1	TRBJ1-6	CASSSEGAVYSPLHF	TGTGCCAGCTCATCGGAGGGGGCGGTGTATTCACCCCTCCACTTT
NA	TRBV19	NA	TRBJ1-4	CASSMARVEEKLFF	TGTGCCAGTAGTATGGCGAGGGTGGAGGAAAAACTGTTTTTT
NA	TRBV4-2	TRBD1	TRBJ2-5	CASSKGTGAETQYF	TGTGCCAGCAGCAAGGGAACAGGGGCGGAGACCCAGTACTTC
NA	TRBV25-1	TRBD1	TRBJ1-1	CASSGAGGTEAFF	TGTGCCAGCAGTGGGGCAGGGGGCACTGAAGCTTTCTTT
NA	TRBV9	TRBD1	TRBJ2-7	CASSARDSSYEQYF	TGTGCCAGCAGCGCCCGGGACAGCTCCTACGAGCAGTACTTC
NA	TRBV11-2	NA	TRBJ2-1	CASSPLGTEQFF	TGTGCCAGCAGCCCTCTGGGGACAGAGCAGTTCTTC
NA	TRBV7-9	TRBD2	TRBJ2-5	CASSLEQAGGRETQYF	TGTGCCAGCAGCTTAGAACAAGCGGGGGGACGAGAGACCCAGTACTTC
NA	TRBV11-3	NA	TRBJ1-1	CASSLVSTGPFEAFF	TGTGCCAGCAGCTTAGTTTCGACAGGACCATTTGAAGCTTTCTTT
NA	TRBV5-6	NA	TRBJ2-3	CASSTRRAGSADTQYF	TGTGCCAGCAGCACCCGGCGGGCGGGTTCCGCAGATACGCAGTATTTT
NA	TRBV5-5	NA	TRBJ2-5	CASSSEKGLETQYF	TGTGCCAGCAGCTCGGAAAAGGGGTTGGAGACCCAGTACTTC
once	TRBV10-2	NA	TRBJ2-1	CASTPQGNEQFF	TGCGCCAGCACCCCGCAGGGTAATGAGCAGTTCTTC
NA	TRBV5-1	NA	TRBJ1-6	CASSLSTGSSPLHF	TGCGCCAGCAGCTTGTCCACAGGGTCCTCACCCCTCCACTTT
NA	TRBV2	TRBD2	TRBJ2-5	CASTPLAGGETQYF	TGTGCCAGCACCCCTTTGGCGGGGGGAGAGACCCAGTACTTC
once	TRBV30	TRBD2	TRBJ2-7	CAWSRGGEQYF	TGTGCCTGGAGCCGCGGGGGCGAGCAGTACTTC
NA	TRBV6-5	NA	TRBJ2-1	CAIRTPLGNEQFF	TGTGCCATCCGGACACCTTTGGGCAATGAGCAGTTCTTC
NA	TRBV6-5	TRBD1	TRBJ1-1	CASSYAWTGSEAFF	TGTGCCAGCAGTTACGCCTGGACAGGTTCTGAAGCTTTCTTT
few	TRBV6-6	NA	TRBJ2-7	CASSFAGPYEQYF	TGTGCCAGCAGTTTTGCAGGGCCCTACGAGCAGTACTTC
NA	TRBV5-1	NA	TRBJ2-7	CASSLGWSEQYF	TGCGCCAGCAGCTTGGGCTGGAGCGAGCAGTACTTC
NA	TRBV7-3	NA	TRBJ2-6	CASSLTPNSGANVLTF	TGTGCCAGCAGCTTAACCCCTAACTCTGGGGCCAACGTCCTGACTTTC
NA	TRBV15	NA	TRBJ2-1	CATSRERSNEQFF	TGTGCCACCAGCAGAGAGCGCTCGAATGAGCAGTTCTTC
NA	TRBV2	NA	TRBJ1-6	CASRPSREARNNNSPLHF	TGTGCCAGCAGACCGTCTAGGGAGGCCAGAAATAATAATTCACCCCTCCACTTT
NA	TRBV11-3	TRBD1	TRBJ2-1	CASSSPGTGGNEQFF	TGTGCCAGCAGCTCCCCCGGGACAGGGGGCAATGAGCAGTTCTTC
NA	TRBV7-2	TRBD1	TRBJ1-3	CASSSEQGSGNTIYF	TGTGCCAGCAGCTCCGAACAGGGGTCCGGAAACACCATATATTTT
NA	TRBV4-2	TRBD1	TRBJ2-2	CASSQDPGQGNTGELFF	TGTGCCAGCAGCCAAGACCCGGGACAGGGGAACACCGGGGAGCTGTTTTTT
NA	TRBV10-3	TRBD1	TRBJ2-1	CAISDPDRVAYNEQFF	TGTGCCATCAGTGACCCCGACAGGGTGGCCTACAATGAGCAGTTCTTC
NA	TRBV19	NA	TRBJ1-2	CASSTGNSGYTF	TGTGCCAGTAGTACCGGGAATAGTGGCTACACCTTC
NA	TRBV7-2	TRBD2	TRBJ2-1	CASSRSGTSVNEQFF	TGTGCCAGCAGCAGATCCGGGACTAGCGTCAATGAGCAGTTCTTC
NA	TRBV7-3	NA	TRBJ2-3	CASTSGSGTDTQYF	TGTGCCAGCACTTCAGGGTCTGGGACAGATACGCAGTATTTT
NA	TRBV4-1	NA	TRBJ2-5	CASSQETGRPETQYF	TGCGCCAGCAGCCAAGAGACAGGGAGGCCGGAGACCCAGTACTTC
NA	TRBV9	TRBD1	TRBJ1-2	CASSLTGTGVYYGYTF	TGTGCCAGCAGCTTAACCGGGACAGGGGTATACTATGGCTACACCTTC
few	TRBV5-5	TRBD1	TRBJ1-1	CASSFTGTGNTEAFF	TGTGCCAGCAGCTTCACCGGGACAGGGAACACTGAAGCTTTCTTT